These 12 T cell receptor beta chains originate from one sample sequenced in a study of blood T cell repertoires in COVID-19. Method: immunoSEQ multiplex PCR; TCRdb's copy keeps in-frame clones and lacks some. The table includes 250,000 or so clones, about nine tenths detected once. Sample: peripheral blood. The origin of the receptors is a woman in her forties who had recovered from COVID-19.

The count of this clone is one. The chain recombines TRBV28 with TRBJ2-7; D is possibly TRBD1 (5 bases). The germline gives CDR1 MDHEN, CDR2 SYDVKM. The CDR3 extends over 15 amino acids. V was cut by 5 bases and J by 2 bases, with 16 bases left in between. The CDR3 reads CASSAQGKGAYEQYF. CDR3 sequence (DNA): TGTGCCAGCAGTGCGCAGGGTAAAGGGGCCTACGAGCAGTACTTC. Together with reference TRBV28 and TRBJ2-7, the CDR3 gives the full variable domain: DVKVTQSSRYLVKRTGEKVFLECVQDMDHENMFWYRQDPGLGLRLIYFSYDVKMKEKGDIPEGYSVSREKKERFSLILESASTNQTSMYLCASSAQGKGAYEQYFGPGTRLTVT.

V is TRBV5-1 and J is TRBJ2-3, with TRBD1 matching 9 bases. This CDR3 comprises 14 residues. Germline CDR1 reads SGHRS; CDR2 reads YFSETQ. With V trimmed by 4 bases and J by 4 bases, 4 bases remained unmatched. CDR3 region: CASSPGQGSDTQYF. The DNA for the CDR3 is TGCGCCAGCAGCCCGGGACAGGGTTCAGATACGCAGTATTTT.

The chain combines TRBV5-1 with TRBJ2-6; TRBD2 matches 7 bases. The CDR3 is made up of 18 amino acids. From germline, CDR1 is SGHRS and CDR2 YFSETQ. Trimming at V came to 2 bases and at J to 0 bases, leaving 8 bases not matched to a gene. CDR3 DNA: TGCGCCAGCAGCTTCCCCGAGGGAGGGATCTCTGGGGCCAACGTCCTGACTTTC. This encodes CASSFPEGGISGANVLTF.

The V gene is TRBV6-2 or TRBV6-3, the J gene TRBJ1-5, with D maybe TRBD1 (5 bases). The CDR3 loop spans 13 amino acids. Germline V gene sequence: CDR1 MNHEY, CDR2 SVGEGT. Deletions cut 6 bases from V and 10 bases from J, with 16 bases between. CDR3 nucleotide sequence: TGTGCCAGCAGCAGCGGGGCCGTCACACCCCAGCATTTT. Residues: CASSSGAVTPQHF.

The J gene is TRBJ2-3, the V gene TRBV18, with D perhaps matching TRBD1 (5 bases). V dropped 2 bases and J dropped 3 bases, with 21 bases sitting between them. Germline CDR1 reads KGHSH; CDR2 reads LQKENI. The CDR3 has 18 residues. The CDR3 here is CASSPSSGPLRETDTQYF. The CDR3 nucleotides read TGTGCCAGCTCACCATCGAGTGGCCCCCTCAGGGAAACAGATACGCAGTATTTT.

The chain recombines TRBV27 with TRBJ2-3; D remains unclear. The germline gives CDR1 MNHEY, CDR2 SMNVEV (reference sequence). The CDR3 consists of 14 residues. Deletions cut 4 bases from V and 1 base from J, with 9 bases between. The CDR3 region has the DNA TGTGCCAGCAGTTCGGTCCTGGGCACAGATACGCAGTATTTT. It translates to CASSSVLGTDTQYF.

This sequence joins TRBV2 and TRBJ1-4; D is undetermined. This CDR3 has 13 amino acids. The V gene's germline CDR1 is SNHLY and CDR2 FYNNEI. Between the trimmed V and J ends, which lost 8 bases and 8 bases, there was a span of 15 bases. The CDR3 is CASDRVAGEKLFF. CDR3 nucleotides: TGTGCCAGCGACCGGGTCGCGGGGGAAAAACTGTTTTTT.

Here the CDR3 reads CASSTTSAGELFF. CDR3 sequence (DNA): TGTGCCAGCAGTACGACTAGCGCCGGGGAGCTGTTTTTT. The V gene is TRBV27, the J gene TRBJ2-2, with TRBD2 matching over 8 bases. Germline trimming cut 5 bases from V and 6 bases from J; bases unmatched to any gene: 2. Germline V gives CDR1 MNHEY, CDR2 SMNVEV (reference sequence). This CDR3 is built from 13 residues.

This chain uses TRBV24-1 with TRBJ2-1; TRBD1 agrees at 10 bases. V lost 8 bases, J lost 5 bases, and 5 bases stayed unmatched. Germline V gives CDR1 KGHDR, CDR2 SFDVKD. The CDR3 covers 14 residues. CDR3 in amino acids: CATKPGQGNNEQFF. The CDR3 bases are TGTGCCACCAAACCGGGACAGGGGAACAATGAGCAGTTCTTC.

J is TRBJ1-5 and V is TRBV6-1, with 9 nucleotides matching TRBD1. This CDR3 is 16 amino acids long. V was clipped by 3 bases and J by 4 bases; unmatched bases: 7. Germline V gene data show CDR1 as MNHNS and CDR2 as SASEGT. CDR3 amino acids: CASSEGDRARNQPQHF. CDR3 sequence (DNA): TGTGCCAGCAGTGAGGGGGACAGGGCGAGGAATCAGCCCCAGCATTTT.

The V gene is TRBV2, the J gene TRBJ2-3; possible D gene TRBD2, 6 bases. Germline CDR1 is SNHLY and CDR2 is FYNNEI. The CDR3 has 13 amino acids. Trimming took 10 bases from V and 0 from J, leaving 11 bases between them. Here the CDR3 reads CAKETRSTDTQYF. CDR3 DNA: TGTGCCAAAGAGACTAGGAGCACAGATACGCAGTATTTT.

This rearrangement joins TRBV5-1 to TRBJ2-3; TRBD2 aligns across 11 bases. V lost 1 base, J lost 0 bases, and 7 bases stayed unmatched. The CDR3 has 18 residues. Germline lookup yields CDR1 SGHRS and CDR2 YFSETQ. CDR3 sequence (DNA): TGCGCCAGCAGCTTGTTGCTAGCGGGAGGCACAAGCACAGATACGCAGTATTTT. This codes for CASSLLLAGGTSTDTQYF.